This T cell receptor (beta chain) originates from a study of T cell responses to AZD1222 COVID-19 vaccine. Study in general: Second-dose groups at about 4 or about 12 weeks were pooled.

Comment on this clone: Its antigen is not known.

The length of the CDR3 is 12 residues. V was pared by 10 bases and J by 5 bases, with 14 bases between. Assay used: immunoSEQ multiplex PCR; TCRdb lists only in-frame clones, some missing. This sample carries 59,000 or so clones, about 88% of them seen once, and the ten largest clones take 10%. General study points: Donors were chiefly white British, with a greater number of females, and clonal diversity was perhaps underestimated. With dominance at 160-218 and 743-854, vaccine-associated CD4 TCRs spanned spike. AZD1222 recipients seropositive at baseline numbered only 5 or 6.

The sample consisted of peripheral blood, taken on day 0 of AZD1222 vaccination. V usage is TRBV12-3 or TRBV12-4 and J usage is TRBJ2-5; D may be TRBD2 (6 bases). The TCR was taken from an adult in good health. Here the CDR3 DNA reads TGTGCCATCACCCTTGGGGGGGAGACCCAGTACTTC. This translates into CAITLGGETQYF.